The 31 T cell receptor beta chains reported below all come from one sample, sequenced in a study of blood T cell repertoires in COVID-19. The repertoire was sequenced with immunoSEQ multiplex PCR; TCRdb's copy has only in-frame clones and lacks some. The sample contains around 130,000 clones, around 89% of which appear only once. Material for sequencing was peripheral blood. These receptors came from a man in his fifties with active or convalescent COVID-19.

This chain uses TRBV2 with TRBJ1-6; a weak D match, TRBD1 (5 bases). Germline V gives CDR1 SNHLY, CDR2 FYNNEI. V lost 7 bases and J 7 bases, leaving 14 bases between the germline ends. The CDR3 runs to 14 residues. CDR3 amino acids: CASISTETNSPLHF. DNA for the CDR3: TGTGCCAGCATCTCGACAGAGACGAATTCACCCCTCCACTTT.

The chain combines TRBV7-8 with TRBJ2-7, with D uncertain. Per the germline V gene, CDR1 is SGHVS and CDR2 is FQNEAQ. The CDR3 runs to 12 residues. V lost 5 bases and J 0 bases, leaving 5 bases between the germline ends. CDR3 residues: CASSPSSYEQYF. The CDR3 DNA sequence: TGTGCCAGCAGCCCGAGCTCCTACGAGCAGTACTTC.

This clone was counted once. V usage is TRBV6-1 and J usage is TRBJ2-5; 11 bases are a match to TRBD1. Germline assignment: CDR1 MNHNS and CDR2 SASEGT. Unmatched junction bases numbered 5, after V lost 0 bases and J lost 5 bases. The CDR3 has 16 amino acids. CDR3 in amino acids: CASSEAGTGGRETQYF. In DNA form, the CDR3 reads TGTGCCAGCAGTGAAGCTGGGACAGGGGGGCGGGAGACCCAGTACTTC.

The chain carries TRBV27 and TRBJ2-1, with D possibly matching TRBD2 (6 bases). This CDR3 spans 16 amino acids. In germline, CDR1 is MNHEY, CDR2 SMNVEV (reference sequence). Between the trimmed V and J ends, which lost 5 bases and 2 bases, there was a span of 16 bases. CDR3 sequence (DNA): TGTGCCAGCAGTACAATGGGGGGAGCTGCCTACAATGAGCAGTTCTTC. It translates to CASSTMGGAAYNEQFF.

The chain couples TRBV27 to TRBJ2-5, with D perhaps TRBD1 (6 bases). Germline V CDR1 and CDR2: MNHEY, SMNVEV (reference sequence). This CDR3 contains 16 residues. Trimming pared 5 bases from V and 5 bases from J, leaving 21 bases between. This CDR3 reads CASSLGFGQFDETQYF. The CDR3 coding sequence is TGTGCCAGCAGTCTTGGCTTTGGACAGTTCGATGAGACCCAGTACTTC.

The chain couples TRBV19 to TRBJ1-1; 7 nucleotides agree with TRBD1. Germline CDR1 is LNHDA and CDR2 is SQIVND (reference sequence). J was trimmed by 1 base and V by 4 bases; bases with no gene match: 15. The CDR3 length is 18 residues. The CDR3 is CASSNRQGRVRPNTEAFF. In nucleotides, the CDR3 is TGTGCCAGTAGTAATAGACAGGGCCGGGTAAGACCGAACACTGAAGCTTTCTTT.

This chain links TRBV9 with TRBJ2-3; 8 bases agree with TRBD2. The CDR3 runs to 15 residues. V lost 1 base, J lost 1 base, and 2 bases stayed unmatched. Germline CDR1 and CDR2: SGDLS and YYNGEE. In DNA, the CDR3 is TGTGCCAGCAGCGTAATGACTAGCGGCACAGATACGCAGTATTTT. Its translation: CASSVMTSGTDTQYF.

V usage is TRBV28 and J usage is TRBJ2-3; TRBD2 agrees at 7 bases. Per germline, CDR1 MDHEN and CDR2 SYDVKM. J lost 0 bases, V lost 9 bases, and 6 bases had no gene match. This CDR3 spans 14 amino acids. As DNA, the CDR3 is TGTGCCAGTCTCGAAGCGGGGAGCACAGATACGCAGTATTTT. Translating it yields CASLEAGSTDTQYF. The entire variable domain, with the rest obtained from reference TRBV28 and TRBJ2-3, is as follows: DVKVTQSSRYLVKRTGEKVFLECVQDMDHENMFWYRQDPGLGLRLIYFSYDVKMKEKGDIPEGYSVSREKKERFSLILESASTNQTSMYLCASLEAGSTDTQYFGPGTRLTVL.

This chain uses TRBV28 with TRBJ2-3; 10 nucleotides line up with TRBD2. Germline CDR1 and CDR2: MDHEN and SYDVKM. The CDR3 loop spans 17 amino acids. V shed 3 bases, J shed 0 bases, and the junction held 6 bases outside the gene matches. CDR3 nucleotides: TGTGCCAGCAGTTTGGCTAGCGGGGGCCTTAGCACAGATACGCAGTATTTT. This translates into CASSLASGGLSTDTQYF.

CDR3 bases: TGTGCCAGCAGTATCCGACTAGCGGGGGGTCCAGATACGCAGTATTTT. This gives the protein CASSIRLAGGPDTQYF. The chain is built from TRBV25-1 and TRBJ2-3; TRBD2 matches 13 bases. The CDR3 is made up of 16 amino acids. V dropped 5 bases and J dropped 4; count of bases not matched to a gene: 6. The germline V gene encodes CDR1 MGHDK and CDR2 SYGVNS.

The rearrangement joins TRBV5-6 to TRBJ2-1; 13 bases agree with TRBD2. The CDR3 extends over 19 amino acids. V gave up 4 bases and J gave up 0 bases; unmatched junction bases: 10. Germline assignment: CDR1 SGHDT and CDR2 YYEEEE. The CDR3 sequence: CASSPPPGLAGISYNEQFF. The CDR3 nucleotides read TGTGCCAGCAGCCCCCCACCGGGACTAGCGGGGATCTCCTACAATGAGCAGTTCTTC. Together with reference TRBV5-6 and TRBJ2-1, the CDR3 gives the full variable domain: DAGVTQSPTHLIKTRGQQVTLRCSPKSGHDTVSWYQQALGQGPQFIFQYYEEEERQRGNFPDRFSGHQFPNYSSELNVNALLLGDSALYLCASSPPPGLAGISYNEQFFGPGTRLTVL.

The rearrangement uses TRBV5-4 and TRBJ2-1, with TRBD1 matching over 8 bases. Trimming removed 1 base from V and 12 bases from J; junction bases left unmatched: 12. This CDR3 is built from 15 residues. Germline values: CDR1 SGHNT, CDR2 YYREEE (reference sequence). CDR3 region: CASSLPQGGSFRQFF. As DNA, the CDR3 is TGTGCCAGCAGCTTGCCACAGGGGGGAAGCTTCCGGCAGTTCTTC.

The chain combines TRBV27 with TRBJ2-7; 7 bases match TRBD2. CDR1 MNHEY and CDR2 SMNVEV come from the germline V gene (reference sequence). After removal of 5 bases from V and 3 bases from J, the junction contained 7 bases not matched to a gene. CDR3 length: 14 amino acids. In DNA, the CDR3 is TGTGCCAGCAGTCCTAATAGCGGGCTCTACGAGCAGTACTTC. Translation gives CASSPNSGLYEQYF.

The rearrangement links TRBV6-6 to TRBJ1-2; TRBD1 agrees at 9 bases. The CDR3 loop spans 16 amino acids. Germline-derived CDR1 and CDR2 are MNHNY and SVGAGI (reference sequence). Trimming removed 0 bases from V and 3 bases from J; junction bases left unmatched: 5. CDR3 sequence: CASSYSVQGADYGYTF. DNA for the CDR3: TGTGCCAGCAGTTACTCGGTACAGGGGGCGGACTATGGCTACACCTTC.

The table lists this clone with a few counts. The chain combines TRBV29-1 with TRBJ1-4; TRBD1 matches 8 bases. Trimming at V came to 4 bases and at J to 4 bases, leaving 5 bases not matched to a gene. The length of the CDR3 is 14 residues. The germline CDR1 and CDR2 sequences are SQVTM and ANQGSEA. CDR3 protein: CSVGAGGGNEKLFF. The CDR3 coding sequence is TGCAGCGTTGGGGCAGGGGGCGGTAATGAAAAACTGTTTTTT.

The chain links TRBV4-1 to TRBJ1-5; D perhaps matches TRBD1 (5 bases). Germline loops: CDR1 MGHRA, CDR2 YSYEKL. The V and J ends lost 4 bases and 2 bases respectively, with 12 bases between them. The CDR3 contains 15 residues. Here the CDR3 DNA reads TGCGCCAGCAGCCGAGAAAGGGGTGGCAATCAGCCCCAGCATTTT. It codes for CASSRERGGNQPQHF.

The chain is built from TRBV4-2 and TRBJ2-5; 12 nucleotides match TRBD2. The CDR3 extends over 16 amino acids. Germline lookup yields CDR1 LGHNA and CDR2 YNFKEQ. The J segment lost 0 bases and the V segment lost 5 bases, leaving 4 bases of the junction unmatched. In DNA form, the CDR3 reads TGTGCCAGCAGCTGGCGACTAGCGGGGGACCAAGAGACCCAGTACTTC. It yields the protein CASSWRLAGDQETQYF.

The rearrangement links TRBV29-1 to TRBJ2-7; D perhaps matches TRBD1 (6 bases). This CDR3 is 12 amino acids long. Germline values: CDR1 SQVTM, CDR2 ANQGSEA. Trimming pared 7 bases from V and 2 bases from J, leaving 12 bases between. In DNA, the CDR3 is TGCAGCGCTGGGGACACTCCCTACGAGCAGTACTTC. Translation gives CSAGDTPYEQYF.

The chain joins TRBV11-2 to TRBJ1-3; 8 nucleotides line up with TRBD1. There are 16 residues in the CDR3. The V segment lost 0 bases and the J segment 5 bases; nucleotides outside the gene matches: 6. Germline V gene sequence: CDR1 SGHAT, CDR2 FQNNGV. The CDR3, as DNA: TGTGCCAGCAGCTTAGATCTAAGACAGGGGAGAAACACCATATATTTT. Its translation is CASSLDLRQGRNTIYF. The variable domain in full, with the rest retrieved from reference TRBV11-2 and TRBJ1-3, is EAGVAQSPRYKIIEKRQSVAFWCNPISGHATLYWYQQILGQGPKLLIQFQNNGVVDDSQLPKDRFSAERLKGVDSTLKIQPAKLEDSAVYLCASSLDLRQGRNTIYFGEGSWLTVV.

The V gene is TRBV5-5, the J gene TRBJ2-3; D gene ambiguous. This CDR3 spans 15 amino acids. CDR1 and CDR2 from the germline V gene are SGHKS and YYEKEE (reference sequence). V was pared by 4 bases and J by 0 bases, with 12 bases between. Here the CDR3 reads CASSLTSPSTDTQYF. The CDR3 DNA follows: TGTGCCAGCAGCCTCACCAGTCCTAGCACAGATACGCAGTATTTT.

This chain links TRBV6-5 with TRBJ1-2; D remains ambiguous. The CDR3 length is 11 residues. With 4 bases removed from V and 5 bases from J, the gap between germline ends came to 5 bases. Germline CDR1 and CDR2: MNHEY and SVGAGI. CDR3 residues: CASSSGYGYTF. CDR3 bases: TGTGCCAGCAGTTCGGGGTATGGCTACACCTTC.

The chain has TRBV18 and TRBJ2-6; D may be TRBD1 (6 bases). The V and J ends lost 3 bases and 0 bases respectively, with 12 bases between them. The CDR3 is made up of 17 amino acids. CDR1 is KGHSH and CDR2 is LQKENI in the germline V gene. CDR3 nucleotide sequence: TGTGCCAGCTCACCCCGGGACATATCCTCTGGGGCCAACGTCCTGACTTTC. This encodes CASSPRDISSGANVLTF.

CDR3 amino acids: CASSLRSADNEQFF. CDR3 DNA: TGTGCCAGCAGCTTACGTAGCGCAGACAATGAGCAGTTCTTC. This sequence joins TRBV7-2 and TRBJ2-1; D possibly corresponds to TRBD2 (5 bases). Trimming took off 2 bases at V and 5 bases at J, with 10 bases between the two ends. Germline V gene data show CDR1 as SGHTA and CDR2 as FQGNSA. This CDR3 contains 14 residues.

This chain uses TRBV6-6 with TRBJ2-1; D gene uncertain. The ends were cut back, 6 bases at V and 12 bases at J, with 18 bases in the middle. Germline CDR1 and CDR2: MNHNY and SVGAGI (reference sequence). The CDR3 extends over 13 amino acids. In DNA, the CDR3 is TGTGCCAGCAGCCCCACCACTGTCTCCGGGCAGTTCTTC. It encodes CASSPTTVSGQFF.

V is TRBV14 and J is TRBJ1-5; D ambiguous. The V end lost 4 bases, the J end lost 3 bases, and 10 bases lay between the germline ends. The CDR3 sequence is 14 residues long. Germline assignment: CDR1 SGHDN and CDR2 FVKESK. The CDR3 DNA reads as TGTGCCAGCAGCCTCGGTGCCTACAATCAGCCCCAGCATTTT. This codes for CASSLGAYNQPQHF.

The chain couples TRBV20-1 to TRBJ2-5, with 7 bases lining up with TRBD1. With V trimmed by 3 bases and J by 6 bases, 1 base remained unmatched. CDR1 and CDR2 from the germline V gene are DFQATT and SNEGSKA (reference sequence). This CDR3 comprises 11 residues. DNA of the CDR3: TGCAGTGCTAGTAGGGGGCAGACCCAGTACTTC. It codes for CSASRGQTQYF.

The chain has TRBV5-1 and TRBJ1-3; D perhaps matches TRBD1 (6 bases). V lost 1 base, J lost 3 bases, and 17 bases lay in between. The CDR3 is 17 amino acids. The V gene's germline CDR1 is SGHRS and CDR2 YFSETQ. The CDR3 sequence: CASSLTGSSDFGNTIYF. The CDR3, as DNA: TGCGCCAGCAGCTTGACAGGGAGCAGCGACTTTGGAAACACCATATATTTT.

This clone was seen just once. The chain has TRBV6-5 and TRBJ2-7; 7 positions match TRBD1. Germline trimming cut 10 bases from V and 2 bases from J; bases unmatched to any gene: 5. This CDR3 is built from 12 residues. Per the germline V gene, CDR1 is MNHEY and CDR2 is SVGAGI. CDR3 DNA: TGTGCCACGCGACAGGGACCCTACGAGCAGTACTTC. It codes for CATRQGPYEQYF.

The DNA for the CDR3 is TGTGCCAGCAGCTTTTCAGGGGGGATATACGAGCAGTACTTC. This translates into CASSFSGGIYEQYF. This chain uses TRBV5-4 with TRBJ2-7; a weak D match, TRBD1 (7 bases). This CDR3 spans 14 amino acids. The germline V gene encodes CDR1 SGHNT and CDR2 YYREEE (reference sequence). Trimming shortened V by 2 bases and J by 4 bases, and 13 bases separated the two germline ends.

This clone was picked up a small number of times. The gene calls are TRBV29-1 and TRBJ2-7; 9 bases match TRBD1. The CDR3 runs to 14 residues. The V and J ends lost 6 bases and 3 bases, in that order; junction bases with no gene match: 9. CDR1 is SQVTM, CDR2 ANQGSEA, per germline. The CDR3 spells CSVQTGTGSYEQYF. CDR3 nucleotide sequence: TGCAGCGTACAAACCGGGACAGGGAGCTACGAGCAGTACTTC.

The chain joins TRBV5-6 to TRBJ1-5; D is undetermined. This CDR3 is 13 amino acids long. Looked up from germline, CDR1 is SGHDT and CDR2 is YYEEEE. The V gene lost 4 bases and the J gene lost 2 bases, with 7 bases spanning the gap. CDR3 DNA sequence: TGTGCCAGCAGCCGTCGAGGCAATCAGCCCCAGCATTTT. It specifies CASSRRGNQPQHF.